The rows below give T cell receptor beta chains drawn from one sample of a study of T cells in Graves' hyperthyroidism and ophthalmopathy. TCRdb re-called the multiplex PCR reads with MiXCR, one entry per CDR3 protein. The data show under 400,000 distinct CDR3 sequences, around 14% seen once. Material: blood. The receptors stem from a woman aged 55-75 years with Graves' hyperthyroidism. The CDR3 runs from the conserved cysteine through the conserved F or W. The order of the fields is CDR3 protein, CDR3 DNA, D gene, V gene, J gene, clone size. D genes are given only for firm matches. Part of the rows lack a size; the others show once, few, many or a class for expanded clones.

CDR3 protein: CASSLSGQNPYEQYF; CDR3 DNA: TGTGCCAGCAGCTTATCCGGACAGAACCCCTACGAGCAGTACTTC; D gene: -; V gene: TRBV7-2; J gene: TRBJ2-7; clone size: many
CDR3 protein: CASSQGSKEVYNEQFF; CDR3 DNA: TGTGCCAGCAGCCAAGGTTCAAAAGAGGTCTACAATGAGCAGTTCTTC; D gene: -; V gene: TRBV14; J gene: TRBJ2-1; clone size: many
CDR3 protein: CASSLRGSGKNTEAFF; CDR3 DNA: TGTGCCAGCAGTTTACGGGGGTCGGGGAAAAACACTGAAGCTTTCTTT; D gene: -; V gene: TRBV12-3/TRBV12-4; J gene: TRBJ1-1; clone size: many
CDR3 protein: CASVPRRSAIDTQYF; CDR3 DNA: TGTGCCAGCGTCCCCCGCAGGTCGGCGATAGATACGCAGTATTTT; D gene: -; V gene: TRBV7-2; J gene: TRBJ2-3; clone size: -
CDR3 protein: CASRRAPGAEAFF; CDR3 DNA: TGCGCCAGCAGGCGGGCCCCTGGCGCTGAAGCTTTCTTT; D gene: -; V gene: TRBV5-1; J gene: TRBJ1-1; clone size: many
CDR3 protein: CASSRAGETSYNEQFF; CDR3 DNA: TGCGCCAGCAGCCGGGCAGGGGAGACCTCCTACAATGAGCAGTTCTTC; D gene: -; V gene: TRBV4-1; J gene: TRBJ2-1; clone size: many
CDR3 protein: CASGLVAGGNYEQYF; CDR3 DNA: TGTGCTAGTGGTTTGGTAGCAGGCGGAAACTACGAGCAGTACTTC; D gene: -; V gene: TRBV12-5; J gene: TRBJ2-7; clone size: many
CDR3 protein: CASSRPGTRGGYTF; CDR3 DNA: TGTGCCAGCAGCCGACCCGGGACGAGAGGTGGCTACACCTTC; D gene: -; V gene: TRBV3-1; J gene: TRBJ1-2; clone size: many
CDR3 protein: CSARDSRGAGTLGEQFF; CDR3 DNA: TGCAGTGCTAGGGATTCCAGGGGGGCCGGGACCTTGGGGGAGCAGTTCTTC; D gene: -; V gene: TRBV20-1; J gene: TRBJ2-1; clone size: many
CDR3 protein: CASSLAGGLGRGSTDTQYF; CDR3 DNA: TGTGCCAGCAGCTTAGCGGGCGGACTGGGCCGGGGGAGCACAGATACGCAGTATTTT; D gene: -; V gene: TRBV7-6; J gene: TRBJ2-3; clone size: many
CDR3 protein: CASSYRMNTEAFF; CDR3 DNA: TGTGCCAGCAGTTACAGGATGAACACTGAAGCTTTCTTT; D gene: -; V gene: TRBV6-5; J gene: TRBJ1-1; clone size: many
CDR3 protein: CATSIAVGGYEQYF; CDR3 DNA: TGTGCCACCAGCATAGCAGTTGGCGGCTACGAGCAGTACTTC; D gene: -; V gene: TRBV15; J gene: TRBJ2-7; clone size: few
CDR3 protein: CASSFGTGTGANVLTF; CDR3 DNA: TGTGCCAGCAGCTTTGGGACAGGGACTGGGGCCAACGTCCTGACTTTC; D gene: TRBD1; V gene: TRBV11-3; J gene: TRBJ2-6; clone size: -
CDR3 protein: CAISPGQKIEAFF; CDR3 DNA: TGTGCCATTTCCCCGGGACAGAAAATTGAAGCTTTCTTT; D gene: TRBD1; V gene: TRBV6-1; J gene: TRBJ1-1; clone size: many
CDR3 protein: CASSMGATNQPQHF; CDR3 DNA: TGTGCCAGTAGTATGGGGGCTACCAATCAGCCCCAGCATTTT; D gene: -; V gene: TRBV19; J gene: TRBJ1-5; clone size: -
CDR3 protein: CASSAISGAYNEQFF; CDR3 DNA: TGTGCCAGCAGCGCAATCTCAGGGGCCTACAATGAGCAGTTCTTC; D gene: -; V gene: TRBV12-3/TRBV12-4; J gene: TRBJ2-1; clone size: many
CDR3 protein: CATAASPRPGLAGGPSTDTQYF; CDR3 DNA: TGTGCCACCGCGGCCTCCCCCCGACCGGGACTAGCGGGAGGGCCAAGCACAGATACGCAGTATTTT; D gene: TRBD2; V gene: TRBV24-1; J gene: TRBJ2-3; clone size: -
CDR3 protein: CASSPWGPRGQETQYF; CDR3 DNA: TGTGCCAGCAGTCCCTGGGGGCCCCGGGGCCAAGAGACCCAGTACTTC; D gene: -; V gene: TRBV27; J gene: TRBJ2-5; clone size: few
CDR3 protein: CASSLAGVAPYNEQFF; CDR3 DNA: TGTGCCAGCAGCTTAGCGGGAGTAGCGCCCTACAATGAGCAGTTCTTC; D gene: -; V gene: TRBV7-2; J gene: TRBJ2-1; clone size: many
CDR3 protein: CASSPASGRDTQYF; CDR3 DNA: TGTGCCAGCAGCCCCGCTAGCGGACGAGATACGCAGTATTTT; D gene: TRBD2; V gene: TRBV7-9; J gene: TRBJ2-3; clone size: many
CDR3 protein: CASSVDSRSTDTQYF; CDR3 DNA: TGTGCCAGCAGCGTGGATTCGCGATCCACAGATACGCAGTATTTT; D gene: -; V gene: TRBV9; J gene: TRBJ2-3; clone size: many
CDR3 protein: CASSQVGGWSGSDNEQFF; CDR3 DNA: TGTGCCAGCAGCCAAGTAGGGGGGTGGAGCGGGAGCGACAATGAGCAGTTCTTC; D gene: TRBD2; V gene: TRBV3-1; J gene: TRBJ2-1; clone size: many
CDR3 protein: CASSLVDGYEQYF; CDR3 DNA: TGCGCCAGCAGCTTGGTCGACGGATACGAGCAGTACTTC; D gene: -; V gene: TRBV5-1; J gene: TRBJ2-7; clone size: many
CDR3 protein: CATSDGGLAGTYNEQFF; CDR3 DNA: TGTGCCACCAGTGATGGGGGACTAGCGGGGACCTACAATGAGCAGTTCTTC; D gene: TRBD2; V gene: TRBV24-1; J gene: TRBJ2-1; clone size: many
CDR3 protein: CASSFDTGRNNEQFF; CDR3 DNA: TGTGCTAGCAGCTTCGACACCGGACGGAACAATGAGCAGTTCTTC; D gene: -; V gene: TRBV7-7; J gene: TRBJ2-1; clone size: many
CDR3 protein: CSAPKGGAGLAYNEQFF; CDR3 DNA: TGCAGTGCCCCAAAGGGCGGGGCCGGACTAGCCTACAATGAGCAGTTCTTC; D gene: TRBD2; V gene: TRBV20-1; J gene: TRBJ2-1; clone size: -
CDR3 protein: CASSLGHSSGANVLTF; CDR3 DNA: TGTGCCAGCAGTTTAGGGCACAGCTCTGGGGCCAACGTCCTGACTTTC; D gene: -; V gene: TRBV27; J gene: TRBJ2-6; clone size: many
CDR3 protein: CASSLMPFSYEQYF; CDR3 DNA: TGTGCCAGCAGTTTAATGCCCTTCTCCTACGAGCAGTACTTC; D gene: -; V gene: TRBV28; J gene: TRBJ2-7; clone size: many
CDR3 protein: CASSIRRVWGSDTGELFF; CDR3 DNA: TGTGCCAGTAGTATCCGTCGTGTTTGGGGCTCGGACACCGGGGAGCTGTTTTTT; D gene: -; V gene: TRBV19; J gene: TRBJ2-2; clone size: many
CDR3 protein: CAWSTSGSGELFF; CDR3 DNA: TGTGCCTGGAGTACTAGCGGGAGCGGGGAGCTGTTTTTT; D gene: TRBD2; V gene: TRBV30; J gene: TRBJ2-2; clone size: many
CDR3 protein: CASSEPGQGTYEQYF; CDR3 DNA: TGCGCCAGCAGCGAACCGGGACAGGGGACCTACGAGCAGTACTTC; D gene: TRBD1; V gene: TRBV5-1; J gene: TRBJ2-7; clone size: -
CDR3 protein: CASSRQGNSNQPQHF; CDR3 DNA: TGTGCCAGTAGCAGACAGGGGAATAGCAATCAGCCCCAGCATTTT; D gene: TRBD1; V gene: TRBV19; J gene: TRBJ1-5; clone size: few
CDR3 protein: CASSKGTGYETQYF; CDR3 DNA: TGCGCCAGCAGCAAAGGGACAGGGTACGAGACCCAGTACTTC; D gene: TRBD1; V gene: TRBV5-1; J gene: TRBJ2-5; clone size: -
CDR3 protein: CASGKTGSQETQYF; CDR3 DNA: TGTGCCAGCGGGAAGACAGGATCCCAAGAGACCCAGTACTTC; D gene: -; V gene: TRBV12-3/TRBV12-4; J gene: TRBJ2-5; clone size: many
CDR3 protein: CASTGTGGDQPQHF; CDR3 DNA: TGTGCCAGCACCGGGACAGGGGGCGATCAGCCCCAGCATTTT; D gene: TRBD1; V gene: TRBV2; J gene: TRBJ1-5; clone size: many
CDR3 protein: CASSLKLLGNIQYF; CDR3 DNA: TGTGCCAGCAGCTTAAAACTCTTGGGGAACATTCAGTACTTC; D gene: -; V gene: TRBV7-2; J gene: TRBJ2-4; clone size: few
CDR3 protein: CAWSVRQAASGANVLTF; CDR3 DNA: TGTGCCTGGAGTGTACGACAGGCCGCCTCTGGGGCCAACGTCCTGACTTTC; D gene: -; V gene: TRBV30; J gene: TRBJ2-6; clone size: few